This T cell receptor beta chain comes out of a study of cytomegalovirus exposure and HLA in healthy donors. General observations from the study: The study put 150 or so TCR beta chains on its list as cytomegalovirus-associated. A later analysis appeared to link common viral pathogens to several of the most significant clusters.

PCR involved 60 Vbeta and 13 Jbeta primers. Profiled with immunoSEQ multiplex PCR; TCRdb holds only in-frame clones, not every one. Among 110,000 to 150,000 clones listed, under 80% were seen once. Concerning this clone itself: Its matching antigen is unknown.

The V segment lost 3 bases and the J segment 5 bases; nucleotides outside the gene matches: 9. The length of the CDR3 is 15 residues. The V gene's germline CDR1 is ENHRY and CDR2 SYGVKD. This chain links TRBV10-3 with TRBJ2-5; 7 bases are a match to TRBD1. The sample was PBMCs. This clonotype was obtained from a woman in her fifties or sixties in good health and CMV-seropositive. The CDR3 nucleotides read TGTGCCATCAGTGACCAAGGGACAGTAAGGGAGACCCAGTACTTC. As protein: CAISDQGTVRETQYF.